This T cell receptor (beta chain) is from a study of Ad26.COV2.S vaccination and SARS-CoV-2 variants. About the study: Each vaccinee took Ad26.COV2.S intramuscularly, once or twice 56 days apart. Broader study findings: Breadth of non-spike TCRs did not differ between vaccinees and placebo recipients. Researchers cautioned that TCR breadth and depth analyses may have underestimated total T cell responses.

As for treatment: 15 to 20 received Ad26.COV2.S at low or high dose, single or two shots; 5 received placebo; per-sample allocation not given. Each sample was drawn 63 days after the first injection (of vaccine or placebo). Immunization relied on an Ad26 vector, which expressed Wuhan-strain SARS-CoV-2 spike. This CDR3 has 9 residues. Trimming cost V 8 bases and J 7 bases, with 3 bases left between them. Germline CDR1 SEHNR, CDR2 FQNEAQ (reference sequence). The repertoire was sequenced with immunoSEQ multiplex PCR; TCRdb's copy has only in-frame clones and lacks some. In the table there are roughly 350,000 clones, around 87% of which are singletons. A remark on this clone: Its antigen is unidentified.

The input for sequencing was peripheral blood, taken in a trial of Ad26.COV2.S vaccine versus placebo. This sequence originates from a person aged 18-60 years who received the Ad26.COV2.S COVID-19 vaccine or a placebo. The chain recombines TRBV7-9 with TRBJ1-5; D unclear. CDR3 nucleotides: TGTGCCAGCGTACAGCCCCAGCATTTT. Amino acids: CASVQPQHF.